The present T cell receptor beta chain was sequenced within a study of control samples from healthy donors and cancer patients. Germline V gene data show CDR1 as LNHNV and CDR2 as YYDKDF (reference sequence). V was clipped by 1 base and J by 3 bases, with 9 bases between them. This CDR3 comprises 15 residues. This clone has a single count. The assay was immunoSEQ multiplex PCR, and TCRdb's table has in-frame clones only and misses some. Of 90,000 to 130,000 clones in the sample, roughly 90% were seen once. The clonotype was recovered from a woman aged 60-75 years with lung cancer. The sequenced sample was PBMCs. The V call is TRBV15, the J call TRBJ2-2, with D tentatively TRBD1 (5 bases). For the CDR3, the DNA is TGTGCCACCAGCAGAGCCGACAGTTACACCGGGGAGCTGTTTTTT. Translating it yields CATSRADSYTGELFF.